The next 6 T cell receptor beta chains were all read from a single sample in a study of blood T cells in healthy people across ages. A second roughly 6 to 12 cycle PCR used barcoded and J-beta primers. MiXCR, run by TCRdb on the 5' RACE reads, gives a single entry per CDR3 protein. This sample carries hundreds of thousands of distinct CDR3 sequences, around 48% of them seen once, and the ten largest clones take 25% to 35%. The sample taken for sequencing was blood. The source is a woman in her fifties or sixties in good health.

CDR3 in amino acids: CASGRVYNEQFF. As DNA, the CDR3 is TGTGCCAGCGGGAGGGTCTACAATGAGCAGTTCTTC. The chain uses TRBV6-2 or TRBV6-3 and TRBJ2-1; TRBD2 matches at 7 bases. The CDR3 is made up of 12 amino acids. V trimming: 8 bases; J trimming: 3 bases; junction bases outside the gene matches: 1. Germline CDR1 MNHEY, CDR2 SVGEGT.

This clonotype was counted ten times or more. The chain links TRBV9 to TRBJ2-3; 7 bases are a match to TRBD2. Germline V gene lookup returns CDR1 SGDLS and CDR2 YYNGEE. With 3 bases clipped from V and 0 bases from J, the junction kept 10 bases outside the gene matches. This CDR3 is 17 amino acids long. Here the CDR3 DNA reads TGTGCCAGCAGCGCAAAACTAGCGCCCACTAGCACAGATACGCAGTATTTT. Protein sequence: CASSAKLAPTSTDTQYF.

CDR3 region: CATSRDFSDDTQYF. CDR3 DNA: TGTGCCACCAGCAGAGATTTTTCGGACGATACGCAGTATTTT. The chain joins TRBV15 to TRBJ2-3; D is uncertain. Trimming stripped 0 bases from V and 6 bases from J, with 10 bases between. The CDR3 length is 14 residues. Germline loops: CDR1 LNHNV, CDR2 YYDKDF (reference sequence).

The chain employs TRBV7-2 and TRBJ2-7; 10 bases align to TRBD2. The junction had 8 bases not matched to a gene; V was cut back by 5 bases and J by 7 bases. CDR1 is SGHTA, CDR2 FQGNSA, per germline. This CDR3 has 14 residues. The CDR3 reads CASSRILLAGEQYF. CDR3 nucleotide sequence: TGTGCCAGCAGCCGGATCTTACTAGCGGGAGAGCAGTACTTC.

This clonotype turned up a few times. The rearrangement uses TRBV5-5 and TRBJ2-5, with D possibly matching TRBD1 (6 bases). The CDR3 is made up of 17 amino acids. Trimming pared 1 base from V and 5 bases from J, leaving 21 bases between. In germline, CDR1 is SGHKS, CDR2 YYEKEE (reference sequence). The CDR3, as DNA: TGTGCCAGCAGCTTGTCGACAGGCGGACTGCCGGGTGAGACCCAGTACTTC. This translates into CASSLSTGGLPGETQYF.

The chain is built from TRBV12-3 or TRBV12-4 and TRBJ1-1; no clear D gene. This CDR3 has 14 residues. The germline V and J ends were trimmed by 2 bases and 3 bases, with 10 bases remaining between them. CDR3 in amino acids: CASSLYGSDTEAFF. The CDR3 DNA reads TGTGCCAGCAGTTTATACGGGTCAGACACTGAAGCTTTCTTT.